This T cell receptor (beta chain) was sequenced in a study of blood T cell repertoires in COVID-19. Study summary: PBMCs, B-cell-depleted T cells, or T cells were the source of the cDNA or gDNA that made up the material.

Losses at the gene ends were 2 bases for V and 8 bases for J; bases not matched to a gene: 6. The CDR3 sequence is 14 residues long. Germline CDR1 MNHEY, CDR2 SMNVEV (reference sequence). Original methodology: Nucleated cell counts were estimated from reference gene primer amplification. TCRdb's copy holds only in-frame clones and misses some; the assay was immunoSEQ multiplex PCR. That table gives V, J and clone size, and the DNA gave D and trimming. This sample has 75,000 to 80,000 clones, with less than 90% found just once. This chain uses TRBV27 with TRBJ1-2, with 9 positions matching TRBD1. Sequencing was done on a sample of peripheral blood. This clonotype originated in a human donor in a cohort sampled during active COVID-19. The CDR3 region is CASSLRRTGEGYTF. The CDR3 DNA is TGTGCCAGCAGTTTACGGCGGACAGGGGAGGGCTACACCTTC.